These T cell receptor beta chains were read from a single sample in a study of cytomegalovirus exposure and HLA in healthy donors. TCRdb's table, derived via immunoSEQ multiplex PCR, lists solely in-frame clones and lacks some. This sample has 100,000 to 150,000 clones, with around 78% found just once. The sequenced sample was PBMCs. The receptors originated from a man in his sixties in good health and CMV-seropositive. The CDR3 runs from the conserved cysteine through the conserved F or W. The D gene is left open where the match is weak. Only some rows state a clone size, as once, few, many or a class for expanded clones.

-,-,TRBV9,TRBJ2-1,CASSVAQRAYNEQFF,TGTGCCAGCAGCGTAGCACAGAGGGCGTACAATGAGCAGTTCTTC
-,-,TRBV19,TRBJ1-4,CASSIRGLPNEKLFF,TGTGCCAGTAGTATAAGGGGACTACCGAATGAAAAACTGTTTTTT
-,TRBD2,TRBV5-1,TRBJ2-3,CATQLAGGADTQYF,TGCGCCACCCAACTAGCGGGGGGAGCAGATACGCAGTATTTT
-,-,TRBV19,TRBJ1-1,CASSRPRQSKTEAFF,TGTGCCAGTAGTCGTCCTAGGCAATCGAAGACTGAAGCTTTCTTT
few,-,TRBV7-6,TRBJ2-7,CASSPTGREQYF,TGTGCCAGCAGCCCGACAGGGAGGGAGCAGTACTTC
-,-,TRBV10-3,TRBJ1-2,CAISDGGDYGYTF,TGTGCCATCAGTGACGGGGGGGACTATGGCTACACCTTC
once,TRBD1,TRBV10-3,TRBJ2-3,CAISESQGAGGVDTQYF,TGTGCCATCAGTGAGTCACAGGGGGCAGGAGGTGTAGATACGCAGTATTTT
-,-,TRBV19,TRBJ2-5,CASGLNRRETQYF,TGTGCCAGTGGACTCAATAGAAGAGAAACCCAGTACTTC
-,-,TRBV5-1,TRBJ1-1,CASSGTGRVNTEAFF,TGCGCCAGCAGCGGCACAGGGCGGGTGAACACTGAAGCTTTCTTT
-,-,TRBV6-6,TRBJ2-1,CASALPGNEQFF,TGTGCCAGCGCTCTACCGGGGAATGAGCAGTTCTTC
-,-,TRBV6-1,TRBJ2-7,CASSSQDFDEQYF,TGTGCCAGCAGTAGTCAGGATTTTGACGAGCAGTACTTC
once,-,TRBV5-1,TRBJ1-5,CASSLDSGEDQPQHF,TGCGCCAGCAGCTTGGATAGCGGGGAGGATCAGCCCCAGCATTTT
-,TRBD1,TRBV5-1,TRBJ2-3,CASEWTGRGDTQYF,TGCGCCAGCGAGTGGACAGGCAGGGGAGATACGCAGTATTTT
-,-,TRBV5-4,TRBJ2-3,CASSLGLVTDTQYF,TGTGCCAGCAGCTTGGGACTAGTCACAGATACGCAGTATTTT
-,-,TRBV11-3,TRBJ2-7,CASSFTSGEQYF,TGTGCCAGCAGCTTCACATCGGGCGAGCAGTACTTC
few,TRBD2,TRBV10-3,TRBJ2-3,CAISGSGDPTDTQYF,TGTGCCATCAGTGGAAGCGGGGACCCCACAGATACGCAGTATTTT